The source of this T cell receptor (beta chain) is a study of blood T cell repertoires in COVID-19 (TCRdb year 2020). Regarding the complete study: Collaborator samples came from the United States, Italy and Spain and covered acute and convalescent phases of COVID-19. The sample metadata nearly always contained a de-identified subject ID, COVID-19 status, age in years and sex. The prospective study material was composed of cDNA or gDNA derived from T cells, B-cell-depleted T cells, or PBMCs. The repertoires were released in a freely available public database meant as a resource for research on the immune response to SARS-CoV-2. Where available, HLA class I and class II types were taken from metadata supplied by the sample provider and were not determined by assay-based typing. The samples were drawn from two sources: the first 160 participants of the ongoing ImmuneRACE study, and fewer than 1,500 subjects contributed by 6 global collaborators. The dataset comprised deeply sampled blood TCRbeta repertoires from subjects exposed to, actively infected with, or recovered from COVID-19. Study-wide conclusions, independent of this receptor: How much clinical and demographic metadata was included differed by source and by participant, and the metadata was provided uncurated.

Regarding this clone: Its antigen specificity is not known. The record has no base qualities; no much larger clone is one base away.

TCRbeta CDR3 regions were amplified from genomic DNA using the immunoSEQ Assay, a bias-controlled multiplex PCR. In the source study's methods: Within the assay, amplification of reference gene primers was used to estimate how many nucleated cells each sample contained. Sequence reads were collapsed and filtered to measure the absolute abundance of every unique TCRbeta CDR3 rearrangement. Productive Simpson clonality was computed per sample as the square root of Simpson's diversity index over productive rearrangements. TCRdb obtained this table from immuneACCESS and retained in-frame rearrangements with V and J assigned. These tables miss some clones; where compared with another copy, unresolved V genes account for less than half of the shortfall, and the remainder is unexplained. D and trimming were read from the DNA, whereas the V and J calls and clone size are those reported in that table. The sample contains about 490,000 clones, over 75% of them found a single time. Of the sample, about 3% falls within the top ten clones.

Each collaborating institution followed its own protocols to collect whole blood in K2EDTA tubes. For TCRbeta analysis, collaborator samples were shipped as frozen whole blood, as isolated PBMCs, or as DNA extracted from either sample type. The CDR3 runs 11 residues from the cysteine to the phenylalanine. Only the CDR3 portion is preserved as DNA: 33 bases, with reading frame beginning at the first base. The germline V gene encodes CDR1 SGHRS and CDR2 YFSETQ. V lost 5 bases and J lost 7 bases; the stretch between them is 8 bases long. The sample taken for sequencing was peripheral blood. The receptor comes from a human donor in a cohort sampled during active COVID-19. The sequence links TRBV5-1 to TRBJ2-3; TRBD2 is possibly the D segment (5 matching bases). The CDR3 reads as follows: CASRAEYTQYF. The DNA sequence reads TGCGCCAGCAGAGCGGAATATACGCAGTATTTT.